The clone carrying this TCR beta chain was seen ten or more times. This entry is derived from a study of T cells in Graves' hyperthyroidism and ophthalmopathy. Trimming took off 1 base at V and 1 base at J, with 10 bases between the two ends. CDR1 LGHDT and CDR2 YNNKEL come from the germline V gene (reference sequence). The CDR3 spans 15 residues. The TCR beta CDR3 regions underwent amplification using RNA transcripts as the source. The HTBI primer set drove a first-round RT-PCR of the TCR CDR3. TCRdb passed the multiplex PCR reads through MiXCR, listing each CDR3 protein once. This sample has about 590,000 distinct CDR3 sequences, with approximately 14% found just once.

Sequencing was carried out using blood. The rearrangement uses TRBV3-1 and TRBJ1-1, with D maybe TRBD1 (6 bases). This TCR was recovered from a woman in her twenties or thirties with Graves' hyperthyroidism. The CDR3 is CASSQVPTGNTEAFF. The CDR3 DNA follows: TGTGCCAGCAGCCAAGTGCCGACAGGGAACACTGAAGCTTTCTTT.